This T cell receptor beta chain was profiled in a study of cytomegalovirus exposure and HLA in healthy donors. Clones were read by immunoSEQ multiplex PCR, and TCRdb kept only the in-frame ones, dropping some. The sample lists around 300,000 clones; roughly 86% were seen once. On this clone itself: Antigen specificity is unknown.

Germline CDR1 and CDR2: SGHDN and FVKESK. Trimming took 3 bases from V and 6 from J, leaving 15 bases between them. This CDR3 contains 15 residues. Findings of the study overall: The classifier, whose performance was assessed in both the original and validation cohorts, reportedly diagnosed cytomegalovirus status with high specificity and sensitivity. The study listed roughly 160 cytomegalovirus-associated TCR beta chains.

The sequencing input was PBMCs. The source of this sequence is a man aged 30 to 39 in good health and CMV-seronegative. The gene calls are TRBV14 and TRBJ2-1; perhaps TRBD1 as D (6 bases). The CDR3 nucleotides read TGTGCCAGCAGCCAGGGACACCTCGGGGCCAATGAGCAGTTCTTC. This codes for CASSQGHLGANEQFF.